This T cell receptor (beta chain) was sequenced during a study of glioma-infiltrating T cells after dendritic cell vaccination. On the study more broadly: Patients received three intradermal dendritic cell vaccine injections at biweekly intervals.

Remarks on this clone: Its target is not known.

Up to 2 ug genomic DNA was used for TCRB CDR3 amplification. Method: immunoSEQ multiplex PCR; TCRdb's copy keeps in-frame clones and lacks some. The sample consists of roughly 96,000 clones, approximately 80% of them appearing once. No glioblastoma patient carried an isocitrate dehydrogenase mutation. Study-level findings and limits: TCR clonality showed no direct relationship with survival.

The origin of this receptor is a human donor with glioblastoma. The sequencing used blood, collected before dendritic cell vaccination.

CDR3 region: CASSVGLAGNTGELFF. DNA of the CDR3: TGTGCCAGCAGCGTAGGACTAGCGGGTAACACCGGGGAGCTGTTTTTT. The V and J genes are TRBV9 and TRBJ2-2; 10 positions agree with TRBD2. The germline V gene has CDR1 SGDLS and CDR2 YYNGEE. After removal of 0 bases from V and 2 bases from J, the junction contained 1 base not matched to a gene. This CDR3 has 16 amino acids.